A single sample gave rise to the 5 T cell receptor beta chains below, sequenced in a study of T cells in narcolepsy. Data came from immunoSEQ multiplex PCR; TCRdb stores just in-frame clones and leaves some out. The repertoire consists of some 29,000 clones, with approximately 89% occurring once and the leading ten covering about 0.9%. The source material was memory (CD45RA-) CD4+ T cells from blood. These receptors originate from a human donor in good health.

J is TRBJ2-2 and V is TRBV6-1, with D perhaps matching TRBD1 (5 bases). Germline lookup yields CDR1 MNHNS and CDR2 SASEGT. Trimming cost V 10 bases and J 7 bases, with 22 bases left between them. The CDR3 spans 15 residues. The CDR3 DNA reads TGTGCCACGCGTTTGGGGCCGACAGCATTCGGGGAGCTGTTTTTT. It translates to CATRLGPTAFGELFF.

In its sample, this clone ranks as medium-sized. This chain connects TRBV4-1 to TRBJ1-4; D is unclear. V gave up 0 bases and J gave up 7 bases, with 0 bases separating them. There are 11 residues in the CDR3. Germline CDR1 MGHRA, CDR2 YSYEKL. The CDR3 spells CASSQDEKLFF. In DNA, the CDR3 is TGCGCCAGCAGCCAAGATGAAAAACTGTTTTTT.

The gene calls are TRBV7-9 and TRBJ2-2, with a tentative D call TRBD1 (5 bases). The germline CDR1 and CDR2 sequences are SEHNR and FQNEAQ (reference sequence). CDR3 length: 13 amino acids. Trimming pared 6 bases from V and 7 bases from J, leaving 12 bases between. The CDR3 nucleotides read TGTGCCAGCAGTTTTGGACATCTCGGGGAGCTGTTTTTT. This gives the protein CASSFGHLGELFF.

The rearrangement joins TRBV7-6 to TRBJ2-3; TRBD1 is a possible D gene (5 bases). The V end lost 2 bases, the J end lost 6 bases, and 9 bases lay between the germline ends. Germline V lookup: CDR1 SGHVS, CDR2 FNYEAQ. The CDR3 has 13 amino acids. This CDR3 is CASSLRGRDTQYF. In DNA, the CDR3 is TGTGCCAGCAGCTTAAGGGGAAGGGATACGCAGTATTTT.

The chain joins TRBV5-1 to TRBJ2-7, with 7 bases identical to TRBD1. V lost 5 bases to trimming and J lost 3 bases; unmatched junction nucleotides: 8. Looked up from germline, CDR1 is SGHRS and CDR2 is YFSETQ. The CDR3 runs 14 residues. Here the CDR3 DNA reads TGCGCCAGCAGGATGACGGGACAGATCTACGAGCAGTACTTC. Its translation is CASRMTGQIYEQYF.